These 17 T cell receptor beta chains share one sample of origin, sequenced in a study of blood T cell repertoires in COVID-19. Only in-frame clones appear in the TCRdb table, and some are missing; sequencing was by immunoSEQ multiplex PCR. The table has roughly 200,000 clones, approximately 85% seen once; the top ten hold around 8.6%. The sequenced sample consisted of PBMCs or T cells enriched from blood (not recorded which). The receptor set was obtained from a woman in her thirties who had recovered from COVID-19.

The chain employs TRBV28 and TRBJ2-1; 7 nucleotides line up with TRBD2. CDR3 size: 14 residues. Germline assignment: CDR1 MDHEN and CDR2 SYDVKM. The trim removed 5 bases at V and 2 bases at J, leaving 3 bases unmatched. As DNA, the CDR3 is TGTGCCAGCAGTCCTAGCGGAACCTACAATGAGCAGTTCTTC. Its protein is CASSPSGTYNEQFF.

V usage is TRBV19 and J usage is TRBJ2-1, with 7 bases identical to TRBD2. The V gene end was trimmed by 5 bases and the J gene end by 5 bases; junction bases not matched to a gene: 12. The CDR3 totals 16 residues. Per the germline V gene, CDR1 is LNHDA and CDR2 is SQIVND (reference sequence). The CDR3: CASSPLMERGNNEQFF. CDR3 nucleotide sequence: TGTGCCAGTAGTCCACTGATGGAGCGGGGAAACAATGAGCAGTTCTTC.

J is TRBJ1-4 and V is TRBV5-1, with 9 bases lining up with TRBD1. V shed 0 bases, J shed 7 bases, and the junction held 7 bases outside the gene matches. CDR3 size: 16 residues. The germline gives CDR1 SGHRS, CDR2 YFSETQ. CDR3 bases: TGCGCCAGCAGCTTGGCGGGGACAGGGATCGGTGAAAAACTGTTTTTT. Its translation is CASSLAGTGIGEKLFF.

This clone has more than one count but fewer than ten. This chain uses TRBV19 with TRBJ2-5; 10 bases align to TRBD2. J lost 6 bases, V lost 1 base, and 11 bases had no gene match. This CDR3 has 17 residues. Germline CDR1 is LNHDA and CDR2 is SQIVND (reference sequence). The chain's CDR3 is CASSIGAASGSEKTQYF. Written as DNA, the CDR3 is TGTGCCAGTAGTATAGGGGCGGCTAGCGGGAGTGAAAAGACCCAGTACTTC.

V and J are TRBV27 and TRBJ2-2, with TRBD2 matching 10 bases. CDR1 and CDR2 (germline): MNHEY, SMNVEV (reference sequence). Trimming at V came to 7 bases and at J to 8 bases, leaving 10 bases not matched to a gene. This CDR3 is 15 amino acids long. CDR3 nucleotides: TGTGCCAGCATGGGGCTAGCGGGAGTATCTGGGGAGCTGTTTTTT. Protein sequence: CASMGLAGVSGELFF.

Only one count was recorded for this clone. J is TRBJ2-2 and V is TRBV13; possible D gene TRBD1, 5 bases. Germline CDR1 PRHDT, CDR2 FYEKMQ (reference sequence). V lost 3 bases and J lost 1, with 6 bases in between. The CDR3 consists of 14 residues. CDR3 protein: CASSLGRNTGELFF. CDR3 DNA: TGTGCCAGCAGCTTGGGGCGGAACACCGGGGAGCTGTTTTTT. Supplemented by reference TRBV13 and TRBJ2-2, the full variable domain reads AAGVIQSPRHLIKEKRETATLKCYPIPRHDTVYWYQQGPGQDPQFLISFYEKMQSDKGSIPDRFSAQQFSDYHSELNMSSLELGDSALYFCASSLGRNTGELFFGEGSRLTVL.

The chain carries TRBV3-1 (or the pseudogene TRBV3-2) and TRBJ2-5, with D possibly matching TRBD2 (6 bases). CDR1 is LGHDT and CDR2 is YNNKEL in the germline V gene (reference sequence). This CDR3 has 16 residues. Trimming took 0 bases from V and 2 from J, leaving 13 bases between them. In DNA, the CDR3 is TGTGCCAGCAGCCAAGATTGGCGGAGGGGACAAGAGACCCAGTACTTC. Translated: CASSQDWRRGQETQYF.

This CDR3 reads CASRLAGGENIQYF. DNA of the CDR3: TGTGCCAGCAGACTAGCGGGGGGGGAAAACATTCAGTACTTC. V is TRBV21-1 and J is TRBJ2-4; TRBD2 is the table's D call, not checked against the DNA. TRBV21-1 is a recognized pseudogene. The CDR3 contains 14 residues.

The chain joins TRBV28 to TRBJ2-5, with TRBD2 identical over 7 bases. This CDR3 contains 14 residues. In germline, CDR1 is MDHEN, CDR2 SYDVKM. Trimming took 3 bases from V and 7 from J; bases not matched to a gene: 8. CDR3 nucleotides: TGTGCCAGCAGTTTTCTCTCGGGGGGTTTGACCCAGTACTTC. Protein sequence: CASSFLSGGLTQYF.

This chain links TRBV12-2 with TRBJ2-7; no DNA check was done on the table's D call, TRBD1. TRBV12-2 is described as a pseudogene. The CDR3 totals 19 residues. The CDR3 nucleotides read TGTGCAAGTCGCTCGAGGGACAGGGGTATTCTGGGGTTGTCCTACGAGCAGTACTTC. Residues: CASRSRDRGILGLSYEQYF.

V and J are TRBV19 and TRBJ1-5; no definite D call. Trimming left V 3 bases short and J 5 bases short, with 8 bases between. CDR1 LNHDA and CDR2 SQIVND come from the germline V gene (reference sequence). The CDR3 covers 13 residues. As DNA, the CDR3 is TGTGCCAGTAGTATTCGGAGGGATCAGCCCCAGCATTTT. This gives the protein CASSIRRDQPQHF.

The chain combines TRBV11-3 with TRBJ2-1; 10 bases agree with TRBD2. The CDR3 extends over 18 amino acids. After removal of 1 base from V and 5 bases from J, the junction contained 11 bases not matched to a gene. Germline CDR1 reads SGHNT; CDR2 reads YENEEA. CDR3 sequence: CASSLGQLPAGGDNEQFF. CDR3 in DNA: TGTGCCAGCAGCTTAGGACAATTGCCAGCGGGAGGGGACAATGAGCAGTTCTTC.

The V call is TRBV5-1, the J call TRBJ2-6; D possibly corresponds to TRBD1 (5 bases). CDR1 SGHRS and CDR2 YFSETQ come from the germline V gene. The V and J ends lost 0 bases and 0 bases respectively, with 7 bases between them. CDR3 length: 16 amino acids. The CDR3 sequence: CASSLGQTSGANVLTF. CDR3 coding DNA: TGCGCCAGCAGCTTGGGACAGACCTCTGGGGCCAACGTCCTGACTTTC. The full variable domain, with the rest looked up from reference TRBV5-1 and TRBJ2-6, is KAGVTQTPRYLIKTRGQQVTLSCSPISGHRSVSWYQQTPGQGLQFLFEYFSETQRNKGNFPGRFSGRQFSNSRSEMNVSTLELGDSALYLCASSLGQTSGANVLTFGAGSRLTVL.

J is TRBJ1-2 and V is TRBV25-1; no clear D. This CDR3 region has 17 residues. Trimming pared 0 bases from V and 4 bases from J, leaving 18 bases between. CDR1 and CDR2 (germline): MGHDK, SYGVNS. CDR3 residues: CASSEYFVGADRYGYTF. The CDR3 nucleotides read TGTGCCAGCAGTGAATATTTTGTCGGTGCGGATCGCTATGGCTACACCTTC.

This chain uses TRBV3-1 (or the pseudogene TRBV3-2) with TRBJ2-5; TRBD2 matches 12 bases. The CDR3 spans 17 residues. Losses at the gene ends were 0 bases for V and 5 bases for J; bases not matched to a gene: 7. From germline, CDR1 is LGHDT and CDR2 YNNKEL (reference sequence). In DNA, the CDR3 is TGTGCCAGCAGCCAAGACAGACTAGCGGGAGTCGGCGAGACCCAGTACTTC. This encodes CASSQDRLAGVGETQYF.

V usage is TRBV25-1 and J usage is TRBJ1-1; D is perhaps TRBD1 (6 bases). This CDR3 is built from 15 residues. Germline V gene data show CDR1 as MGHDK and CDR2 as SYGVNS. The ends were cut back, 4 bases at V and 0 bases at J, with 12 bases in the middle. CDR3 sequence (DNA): TGTGCCAGCAGTGGGACAGCATTTCTGAACACTGAAGCTTTCTTT. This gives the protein CASSGTAFLNTEAFF.

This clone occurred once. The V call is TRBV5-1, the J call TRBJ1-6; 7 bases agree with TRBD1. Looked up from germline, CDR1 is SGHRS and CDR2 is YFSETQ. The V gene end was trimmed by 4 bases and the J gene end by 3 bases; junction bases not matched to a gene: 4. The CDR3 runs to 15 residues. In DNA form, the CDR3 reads TGCGCCAGCAGCCCCGGGACAGTCTATAATTCACCCCTCCACTTT. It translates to CASSPGTVYNSPLHF.